This entry lists 9 T cell receptor beta chains sequenced from one sample in a study of sequential checkpoint blockade in melanoma. Sequencing used immunoSEQ multiplex PCR; TCRdb keeps in-frame clones, though not all of them. The sample shows about 9,200 clones, 55% to 85% of them seen only once. Treatment defined: randomized to nivolumab then ipilimumab (arm A) or the reverse (arm B). The sequenced sample was CD8+ T cells sorted from blood (inferred from file names), obtained from a patient given nivolumab and ipilimumab in sequence. Receptors were obtained from a human donor with melanoma.

The chain carries TRBV5-4 and TRBJ2-7; TRBD2 aligns across 11 bases. The CDR3 is made up of 16 amino acids. J was trimmed by 4 bases and V by 0 bases; bases with no gene match: 6. The V gene's germline CDR1 is SGHNT and CDR2 YYREEE (reference sequence). This CDR3 is CASSLVATSGVYEQYF. The CDR3, as DNA: TGTGCCAGCAGCTTGGTAGCGACTAGCGGGGTTTACGAGCAGTACTTC.

The CDR3 here is CASSPKGGGYGYTF. The CDR3 DNA reads as TGTGCCAGCAGTCCCAAGGGGGGAGGGTATGGCTACACCTTC. The chain links TRBV6-5 to TRBJ1-2; D might be TRBD1 (6 bases). Trimming took off 5 bases at V and 5 bases at J, with 15 bases between the two ends. This CDR3 region has 14 residues. Germline V gene sequence: CDR1 MNHEY, CDR2 SVGAGI.

The chain joins TRBV19 to TRBJ2-3, with a possible D match to TRBD2 (5 bases). Trimming removed 1 base at V and 5 bases at J, with 13 bases between. The CDR3 runs to 15 residues. The V gene's germline CDR1 is LNHDA and CDR2 SQIVND (reference sequence). The CDR3, as DNA: TGTGCCAGTAGTATAGTGGGAGACACGAGAGATACGCAGTATTTT. Translating it yields CASSIVGDTRDTQYF.

The CDR3 DNA sequence: TGTGCCACCAGCATTTCGGGAACCTACGAGCAGTACTTC. Its protein is CATSISGTYEQYF. The chain links TRBV15 to TRBJ2-7, with D possibly TRBD2 on 5 matching bases. This CDR3 has 13 amino acids. The V gene lost 4 bases and the J gene lost 2 bases, with 9 bases spanning the gap. Germline V gene sequence: CDR1 LNHNV, CDR2 YYDKDF (reference sequence).

In its sample, this clone was seen a few times. The rearrangement joins TRBV7-6 to TRBJ2-7; D possibly corresponds to TRBD2 (5 bases). CDR1 SGHVS and CDR2 FNYEAQ come from the germline V gene. The CDR3 sequence is 12 residues long. V was pared by 5 bases and J by 2 bases, with 7 bases between. The CDR3, as DNA: TGTGCCAGCAGCGGAGGCGCCTACGAGCAGTACTTC. Translated, it gives CASSGGAYEQYF.

J is TRBJ2-1 and V is TRBV27; D gene ambiguous. V lost 3 bases and J 7 bases, leaving 10 bases between the germline ends. The germline CDR1 and CDR2 sequences are MNHEY and SMNVEV (reference sequence). The CDR3 is made up of 13 amino acids. CDR3 DNA sequence: TGTGCCAGCAGTTTGAGTAGTAAAAATGAGCAGTTCTTC. Amino acids: CASSLSSKNEQFF.

The chain recombines TRBV7-9 with TRBJ2-5; tentative D call: TRBD1 (9 bases). Germline CDR1 and CDR2: SEHNR and FQNEAQ (reference sequence). CDR3 length: 13 amino acids. Trimming pared 7 bases from V and 7 bases from J, leaving 16 bases between. The CDR3 spells CASKQGAGGTQYF. Written as DNA, the CDR3 is TGTGCCAGCAAACAGGGGGCGGGGGGGACCCAGTACTTC.

DNA for the CDR3: TGTGCCAGCAGCTTAGTTGAGGGGGATAATTCACCCCTCCACTTT. Protein sequence: CASSLVEGDNSPLHF. V usage is TRBV7-8 and J usage is TRBJ1-6; D is possibly TRBD1 (6 bases). Trimming shortened V by 1 base and J by 5 bases, and 9 bases separated the two germline ends. The CDR3 totals 15 residues. Germline CDR1 reads SGHVS; CDR2 reads FQNEAQ.

The rearrangement joins TRBV5-6 to TRBJ2-7, with TRBD2 matching over 7 bases. This CDR3 has 15 residues. Germline V gene data show CDR1 as SGHDT and CDR2 as YYEEEE. The ends lost 1 base at V and 5 bases at J; junction bases unmatched: 9. This CDR3 is CASSLMRGRGDEQYF. CDR3 nucleotides: TGTGCCAGCAGCTTGATGAGGGGCCGGGGGGACGAGCAGTACTTC.